A single sample gave rise to the 18 T cell receptor beta chains below, sequenced in a study of T-cell reconstitution after alpha-beta-depleted transplantation in children. Unique molecular identifiers were incorporated into the prepared TCRbeta library. TCRdb fed the PCR reads into MiXCR, producing one record per CDR3 protein. Seen here are 500,000 or so distinct CDR3 sequences, 11% observed once, and the top ten hold about 14%. The sample consisted of PBMCs, mostly from graft donor cells, taken 180 days after TCRalphabeta/CD19-depleted stem cell transplant. These receptors came from a female patient aged 2-15 years who had a stem cell transplant for aplastic anemia, so the T cells may come from the graft donor.

This clonotype has only one observation. The chain combines TRBV20-1 with TRBJ1-4, with a possible D match to TRBD1 (6 bases). Germline V gene sequence: CDR1 DFQATT, CDR2 SNEGSKA (reference sequence). CDR3 length: 14 residues. Between the trimmed V and J ends, which lost 6 bases and 7 bases, there was a span of 18 bases. CDR3 protein: CSANPGATGEKLFF. The CDR3 DNA sequence: TGCAGTGCGAATCCAGGGGCAACGGGTGAAAAACTGTTTTTT.

This clonotype has only one observation. Being one base from a much bigger clone, this may be a read error. This chain uses TRBV7-2 with TRBJ2-7, with 14 bases lining up with TRBD2. Germline CDR1 reads SGHTA; CDR2 reads FQGNSA. The V and J ends lost 4 bases and 3 bases, in that order; junction bases with no gene match: 2. The CDR3 length is 15 residues. CDR3: CASSWGLAGVYEQYF. Written as DNA, the CDR3 is TGTGCCAGCAGCTGGGGACTAGCGGGAGTCTACGAGCAGTACTTC.

This clonotype came up a few times. V gene TRBV7-6 combines with J gene TRBJ1-4; D uncertain. The V end lost 2 bases, the J end lost 10 bases, and 11 bases lay between the germline ends. The CDR3 has 13 amino acids. Germline V lookup: CDR1 SGHVS, CDR2 FNYEAQ. CDR3 amino acids: CASSLSGYGKLFF. In nucleotides, the CDR3 is TGTGCCAGCAGCTTATCAGGATACGGAAAACTGTTTTTT.

The chain is built from TRBV7-3 and TRBJ2-2; maybe TRBD2 (6 bases). CDR1 and CDR2 from the germline V gene are SGHTA and FQGTGA. Between the trimmed V and J ends, which lost 3 bases and 4 bases, there was a span of 21 bases. This CDR3 has 18 amino acids. CDR3 residues: CASSFAVYSGGATGELFF. The CDR3 DNA reads TGTGCCAGCAGCTTCGCGGTGTATAGCGGTGGGGCCACCGGGGAGCTGTTTTTT. Variable domain in full (rest from reference TRBV7-3 and TRBJ2-2): GAGVSQTPSNKVTEKGKYVELRCDPISGHTALYWYRQSLGQGPEFLIYFQGTGAADDSGLPNDRFFAVRPEGSVSTLKIQRTERGDSAVYLCASSFAVYSGGATGELFFGEGSRLTVL.

V usage is TRBV29-1 and J usage is TRBJ1-5, with a tentative D call TRBD1 (5 bases). In germline, CDR1 is SQVTM, CDR2 ANQGSEA. V was clipped by 0 bases and J by 0 bases, with 18 bases between them. This CDR3 contains 18 residues. The CDR3, as DNA: TGCAGCGTTGAAGATAGAGGACACCTCAAGACTAGCAATCAGCCCCAGCATTTT. Translation gives CSVEDRGHLKTSNQPQHF.

The chain combines TRBV6-5 with TRBJ1-1; D unresolved. From germline, CDR1 is MNHEY and CDR2 SVGAGI. V was pared by 1 base and J by 1 base, with 13 bases between. The CDR3 has 16 residues. As DNA, the CDR3 is TGTGCCAGCAGTTACTTTCTGCCAGGCCGGAACACTGAAGCTTTCTTT. This codes for CASSYFLPGRNTEAFF.

This chain joins TRBV11-2 and TRBJ2-1; TRBD2 might be the D (6 bases). Per germline, CDR1 SGHAT and CDR2 FQNNGV. This CDR3 has 18 amino acids. Trimming removed 3 bases at V and 0 bases at J, with 18 bases between. The CDR3 DNA follows: TGTGCCAGCAGCTTTCGGGTGGCGGGAATGAGCTCCTACAATGAGCAGTTCTTC. It specifies CASSFRVAGMSSYNEQFF.

The chain uses TRBV6-5 and TRBJ2-7, with TRBD1 matching over 11 bases. The V segment lost 2 bases and the J segment 6 bases; nucleotides outside the gene matches: 9. CDR1 is MNHEY, CDR2 SVGAGI, per germline. The CDR3 runs to 16 residues. The CDR3 sequence: CASSYGRTGGASEQYV. Here the CDR3 DNA reads TGTGCCAGCAGTTACGGGCGGACAGGGGGCGCTAGCGAGCAGTACGTC.

The chain carries TRBV27 and TRBJ2-6; D is uncertain. CDR1 MNHEY and CDR2 SMNVEV come from the germline V gene (reference sequence). The CDR3 contains 15 residues. Deletions cut 6 bases from V and 4 bases from J, with 13 bases between. DNA of the CDR3: TGTGCCAGCAGCGCCCCCGGATCCGGGGCCAACGTCCTGACTTTC. The encoded protein is CASSAPGSGANVLTF.

This clonotype was seen ten or more times. V and J are TRBV7-9 and TRBJ2-7; 9 positions agree with TRBD2. Germline lookup yields CDR1 SEHNR and CDR2 FQNEAQ (reference sequence). V lost 5 bases to trimming and J lost 4 bases; unmatched junction nucleotides: 6. There are 14 residues in the CDR3. Here the CDR3 reads CASSLTSGPYEQYF. The DNA for the CDR3 is TGTGCCAGCAGCCTAACTAGCGGGCCGTACGAGCAGTACTTC.

This clonotype has a handful of counts. The V call is TRBV5-1, the J call TRBJ2-1, with 9 nucleotides matching TRBD2. Looked up from germline, CDR1 is SGHRS and CDR2 is YFSETQ. This CDR3 has 21 amino acids. V dropped 0 bases and J dropped 2; count of bases not matched to a gene: 18. The CDR3 region is CASSLAFVPSGRPSTYNEQFF. The CDR3 nucleotides are TGCGCCAGCAGCTTGGCATTTGTCCCGAGCGGGAGGCCCTCTACCTACAATGAGCAGTTCTTC.

This clonotype came up a few times. The V call is TRBV20-1, the J call TRBJ2-1, with 7 bases fitting TRBD1. J gave up 7 bases and V 5 bases, and 14 bases lay outside the gene matches. CDR1 is DFQATT and CDR2 is SNEGSKA in the germline V gene (reference sequence). This CDR3 comprises 15 residues. As DNA, the CDR3 is TGCAGTGCTGCCTTTGACAGGGCCTTGAGGAATGAGCAGTTCTTC. The encoded protein is CSAAFDRALRNEQFF.

CDR3 coding DNA: TGCGCCAGCAGCTTGGGGGCCGGGAACCACAATGAGCAGTTCTTC. This codes for CASSLGAGNHNEQFF. The rearrangement uses TRBV5-1 and TRBJ2-1, with D possibly matching TRBD2 (5 bases). V was shortened by 0 bases and J by 5 bases, with 12 bases between the two germline ends. The germline gives CDR1 SGHRS, CDR2 YFSETQ. The CDR3 sequence is 15 residues long. Full variable domain (outside the CDR3, taken from reference TRBV5-1 and TRBJ2-1): KAGVTQTPRYLIKTRGQQVTLSCSPISGHRSVSWYQQTPGQGLQFLFEYFSETQRNKGNFPGRFSGRQFSNSRSEMNVSTLELGDSALYLCASSLGAGNHNEQFFGPGTRLTVL.

This clonotype appeared a few times. The CDR3 nucleotides read TGTGCCACCAGGGACGGCAACTATGGCTACACCTTC. Translated: CATRDGNYGYTF. This chain connects TRBV15 to TRBJ1-2, with unresolved D. Germline CDR1 and CDR2: LNHNV and YYDKDF (reference sequence). CDR3 length: 12 amino acids. Trimming took 6 bases from V and 2 from J, leaving 7 bases between them.

The chain has TRBV29-1 and TRBJ1-2; 7 positions match TRBD1. Germline CDR1 reads SQVTM; CDR2 reads ANQGSEA. V lost 5 bases, J lost 8 bases, and 17 bases stayed unmatched. The CDR3 runs to 15 residues. The CDR3 bases are TGCAGCGTTTTCCCCTCCTTGGCAGGGGGAGGAGGCTACACCTTC. Residues: CSVFPSLAGGGGYTF.

A few counts support this clonotype. The chain is built from TRBV29-1 and TRBJ1-1; D gene ambiguous. Germline lookup yields CDR1 SQVTM and CDR2 ANQGSEA. The CDR3 consists of 11 residues. Trimming removed 4 bases from V and 8 bases from J, with 11 bases in between. CDR3 in DNA: TGCAGCGTTGGGAAACCTGGGGAAGCTTTCTTT. Encoded protein: CSVGKPGEAFF. Using reference TRBV29-1 and TRBJ1-1 for the parts outside the CDR3, the full variable domain is SAVISQKPSRDICQRGTSLTIQCQVDSQVTMMFWYRQQPGQSLTLIATANQGSEATYESGFVIDKFPISRPNLTFSTLTVSNMSPEDSSIYLCSVGKPGEAFFGQGTRLTVV.

The genes are TRBV7-6 and TRBJ2-3, with a weak D call TRBD1 (5 bases). Germline V gene lookup returns CDR1 SGHVS and CDR2 FNYEAQ. The CDR3 sequence is 15 residues long. V was trimmed by 5 bases and J by 3 bases, leaving 15 bases between them. CDR3 coding DNA: TGTGCCAGCAGCCCCCTGGCAGGGAAGACAGATACGCAGTATTTT. It encodes CASSPLAGKTDTQYF.

This clonotype was seen at least ten times. The rearrangement joins TRBV5-5 to TRBJ2-5; D unresolved. V was pared by 4 bases and J by 5 bases, with 6 bases between. This CDR3 region has 11 residues. The germline V gene encodes CDR1 SGHKS and CDR2 YYEKEE (reference sequence). As DNA, the CDR3 is TGTGCCAGCAGCCTCTTTGAGACCCAGTACTTC. It encodes CASSLFETQYF.